This passage covers 21 T cell receptor beta chains from one sample sequenced in a study of cytotoxic CD8 clonotypes in ibrutinib-treated CLL. Measured with immunoSEQ multiplex PCR; TCRdb has only the in-frame clones, and not every one. The table shows about 14,000 clones, with about two thirds occurring only once. This material consisted of PBMCs, taken before ibrutinib treatment. Receptor source: a human donor with chronic lymphocytic leukemia.

With regard to this clone: Germline is not matched at one junction end, which may reflect a read error. The chain employs TRBV7-9 and TRBJ1-2; tentatively, D is TRBD1 (5 bases). CDR3 size: 8 residues. CDR1 and CDR2 from the germline V gene are SEHNR and FQNEAQ (reference sequence). The CDR3 spells CASAPGGF. In nucleotides, the CDR3 is TGTGCCAGCGCCCCTGGGGGGTTC.

V gene TRBV29-1 combines with J gene TRBJ2-2, with D tentatively TRBD2 (5 bases). The CDR3 has 16 residues. With 0 bases removed from V and 2 bases from J, the gap between germline ends came to 13 bases. The germline gives CDR1 SQVTM, CDR2 ANQGSEA. CDR3 amino acids: CSVEDRGRENTGELFF. CDR3 in DNA: TGCAGCGTTGAAGATAGAGGACGGGAAAACACCGGGGAGCTGTTTTTT.

This clone was found once. The J gene is TRBJ1-2, the V gene TRBV29-1; maybe TRBD1 (6 bases). Between the trimmed V and J ends, which lost 6 bases and 8 bases, there was a span of 16 bases. Germline V gene sequence: CDR1 SQVTM, CDR2 ANQGSEA. The CDR3 runs to 12 residues. Here the CDR3 DNA reads TGCAGCGTACGGCGGGGGGCGAACGGCTACACCTTC. Amino acid sequence: CSVRRGANGYTF.

The chain has TRBV4-1 and TRBJ2-5; 7 bases are a match to TRBD1. The germline V gene has CDR1 MGHRA and CDR2 YSYEKL. V lost 3 bases and J lost 5; bases outside the gene matches: 9. The CDR3 is 15 amino acids. The DNA of the CDR3 is TGCGCCAGCAGCCAGAAACAGGGGCGAGGGGAGACCCAGTACTTC. It specifies CASSQKQGRGETQYF.

This clone was seen a few times. CDR3: CASSLTSWGVRGGREAFF. The CDR3 DNA sequence: TGTGCCAGCAGCTTAACCTCCTGGGGAGTGCGGGGAGGAAGGGAAGCTTTCTTT. The V and J genes are TRBV7-2 and TRBJ1-1; D uncertain. Germline CDR1 and CDR2: SGHTA and FQGNSA. Trimming left V 2 bases short and J 8 bases short, with 27 bases between. This CDR3 is 18 amino acids long.

V usage is TRBV5-1 and J usage is TRBJ1-4; 7 bases map to TRBD1. The junction had 3 bases not matched to a gene; V was cut back by 4 bases and J by 0 bases. The CDR3 is 15 residues long. CDR1 is SGHRS, CDR2 YFSETQ, per germline. CDR3 loop: CASSLTGSTNEKLFF. CDR3 nucleotides: TGCGCCAGCAGCCTGACAGGGTCAACTAATGAAAAACTGTTTTTT. Looking up the rest from reference TRBV5-1 and TRBJ1-4 gives the full variable domain: KAGVTQTPRYLIKTRGQQVTLSCSPISGHRSVSWYQQTPGQGLQFLFEYFSETQRNKGNFPGRFSGRQFSNSRSEMNVSTLELGDSALYLCASSLTGSTNEKLFFGSGTQLSVL.

The chain employs TRBV4-2 and TRBJ2-3; maybe TRBD1 (5 bases). The CDR3 covers 14 residues. Germline V gene data show CDR1 as LGHNA and CDR2 as YNFKEQ. V was shortened by 2 bases and J by 1 base, with 7 bases between the two germline ends. CDR3 DNA: TGTGCCAGCAGCCAAAAACAGGGCACAGATACGCAGTATTTT. Protein sequence: CASSQKQGTDTQYF.

The genes are TRBV29-1 and TRBJ2-2; D is possibly TRBD1 or TRBD2 (7 bases each). Trimming pared 4 bases from V and 6 bases from J, leaving 15 bases between. The CDR3 sequence is 14 residues long. Germline V CDR1 and CDR2: SQVTM, ANQGSEA. The CDR3 loop is CSVGQGGLAGELFF. Written as DNA, the CDR3 is TGCAGCGTTGGTCAGGGGGGGTTGGCCGGGGAGCTGTTTTTT.

The chain combines TRBV29-1 with TRBJ1-2; D gene uncertain. V gave up 8 bases and J gave up 7 bases, with 14 bases separating them. CDR3 length: 11 amino acids. CDR1 and CDR2 (germline): SQVTM, ANQGSEA. The CDR3 spells CSYWVEGGYTF. The CDR3 region has the DNA TGCAGCTACTGGGTTGAGGGTGGCTACACCTTC.

This clone has more than one count but fewer than ten. V is TRBV7-2 and J is TRBJ1-5; D unclear. Germline V gene data show CDR1 as SGHTA and CDR2 as FQGNSA. The CDR3 loop spans 12 amino acids. V gave up 3 bases and J gave up 6 bases, with 6 bases separating them. This CDR3 reads CASSLAGQPQHF. CDR3 DNA sequence: TGTGCCAGCAGCTTGGCAGGTCAGCCCCAGCATTTT.

The chain recombines TRBV18 with TRBJ1-1; the D is unclear. Trimming took off 1 base at V and 0 bases at J, with 6 bases between the two ends. CDR3 size: 14 residues. Germline V CDR1 and CDR2: KGHSH, LQKENI. The CDR3 DNA sequence: TGTGCCAGCTCACCACGGACCCTGAACACTGAAGCTTTCTTT. Translation gives CASSPRTLNTEAFF. Full variable domain (outside the CDR3, taken from reference TRBV18 and TRBJ1-1): NAGVMQNPRHLVRRRGQEARLRCSPMKGHSHVYWYRQLPEEGLKFMVYLQKENIIDESGMPKERFSAEFPKEGPSILRIQQVVRGDSAAYFCASSPRTLNTEAFFGQGTRLTVV.

The chain uses TRBV5-6 and TRBJ2-2; 9 positions match TRBD2. From germline, CDR1 is SGHDT and CDR2 YYEEEE. V dropped 0 bases and J dropped 1; count of bases not matched to a gene: 7. The CDR3 has 18 amino acids. The CDR3 DNA reads TGTGCCAGCAGCTTGGTTAGCGGGAGTGTGGGGAACACCGGGGAGCTGTTTTTT. This translates into CASSLVSGSVGNTGELFF.

J is TRBJ2-7 and V is TRBV5-1; D is possibly TRBD1 or TRBD2 (5 bases each). The CDR3 is 15 residues long. Germline V gene lookup returns CDR1 SGHRS and CDR2 YFSETQ. V gave up 3 bases and J gave up 0 bases, with 13 bases separating them. The CDR3, as DNA: TGCGCCAGCAGCTGGGGGTCAGGGAGCTCCTACGAGCAGTACTTC. Its protein product is CASSWGSGSSYEQYF.

The chain is built from TRBV7-3 and TRBJ1-2; TRBD1 is a possible D gene (6 bases). Germline V lookup: CDR1 SGHTA, CDR2 FQGTGA. Trimming pared 5 bases from V and 1 base from J, leaving 14 bases between. The CDR3 totals 15 residues. The CDR3 DNA reads as TGTGCCAGCAGCCCCGACGGGGGCGGTAACTATGGCTACACCTTC. Translated: CASSPDGGGNYGYTF. Supplemented by reference TRBV7-3 and TRBJ1-2, the full variable domain reads GAGVSQTPSNKVTEKGKYVELRCDPISGHTALYWYRQSLGQGPEFLIYFQGTGAADDSGLPNDRFFAVRPEGSVSTLKIQRTERGDSAVYLCASSPDGGGNYGYTFGSGTRLTVV.

This chain links TRBV11-3 with TRBJ2-7, with TRBD1 matching 10 bases. Trimming took 5 bases from V and 6 from J; bases not matched to a gene: 7. This CDR3 region has 14 residues. The germline V gene has CDR1 SGHNT and CDR2 YENEEA. The CDR3 sequence: CASSQRTGGGEQYF. The DNA for the CDR3 is TGTGCCAGCAGCCAAAGGACAGGGGGTGGCGAGCAGTACTTC. Combining the CDR3 with reference TRBV11-3 and TRBJ2-7 gives the whole variable domain EAGVVQSPRYKIIEKKQPVAFWCNPISGHNTLYWYLQNLGQGPELLIRYENEEAVDDSQLPKDRFSAERLKGVDSTLKIQPAELGDSAVYLCASSQRTGGGEQYFGPGTRLTVT.

This chain uses TRBV7-2 with TRBJ2-2; the D is unclear. This CDR3 region has 14 residues. Germline CDR1 is SGHTA and CDR2 is FQGNSA. V gave up 7 bases and J gave up 4 bases, with 13 bases separating them. For the CDR3, the DNA is TGTGCCAGCACTCGAAGTCTGGGCACCGGGGAGCTGTTTTTT. Protein product: CASTRSLGTGELFF.

The CDR3: CASSFSLFGMETQYF. CDR3 in DNA: TGCGCCAGCAGCTTCTCTCTCTTTGGGATGGAGACCCAGTACTTC. V usage is TRBV5-1 and J usage is TRBJ2-5; D uncertain. The V end lost 2 bases, the J end lost 5 bases, and 16 bases lay between the germline ends. CDR1 SGHRS and CDR2 YFSETQ come from the germline V gene. The CDR3 is made up of 15 amino acids.

This clone was counted once. CDR3 sequence reads: CASSLGPTGSAYEQYF. The CDR3 bases are TGTGCCAGCAGCTTAGGTCCGACAGGGTCGGCCTACGAGCAGTACTTC. The chain uses TRBV7-6 and TRBJ2-7; 7 positions match TRBD1. Trimming cost V 1 base and J 2 bases; bases outside gene matches: 8. The CDR3 is 16 amino acids. Germline values: CDR1 SGHVS, CDR2 FNYEAQ.

The rearrangement joins TRBV21-1 to TRBJ2-1; the table's D call of TRBD2 was not tested on the DNA. TRBV21-1 is noted as a pseudogene. The CDR3 has 19 residues. CDR3 sequence (DNA): TGTGCCAGCAGCAAAGTGGAGTCTAGCGGGGGGCCCAGTTACAATGAGCAGTTCTTC. This sequence encodes CASSKVESSGGPSYNEQFF.

The CDR3 region has the DNA TGTGCCAGCTCACGCCCGGGACTAGCATCCTCAGATACGCAGTATTTT. Amino acid sequence: CASSRPGLASSDTQYF. The chain uses TRBV18 and TRBJ2-3; 9 nucleotides agree with TRBD2. Germline CDR1 and CDR2: KGHSH and LQKENI. CDR3 length: 16 amino acids. J lost 4 bases, V lost 4 bases, and 9 bases had no gene match. Combining the CDR3 with reference TRBV18 and TRBJ2-3 gives the whole variable domain NAGVMQNPRHLVRRRGQEARLRCSPMKGHSHVYWYRQLPEEGLKFMVYLQKENIIDESGMPKERFSAEFPKEGPSILRIQQVVRGDSAAYFCASSRPGLASSDTQYFGPGTRLTVL.

The rearrangement links TRBV9 to TRBJ2-7, with 9 nucleotides matching TRBD2. CDR3 length equals 14 residues. Germline V gene data show CDR1 as SGDLS and CDR2 as YYNGEE. V gave up 4 bases and J gave up 7 bases; unmatched junction bases: 9. As DNA, the CDR3 is TGTGCCAGCAGCCAGGCGGGGGGGCCGCGGGAGCAGTACTTC. Residues: CASSQAGGPREQYF. Looking up the rest from reference TRBV9 and TRBJ2-7 gives the full variable domain: DSGVTQTPKHLITATGQRVTLRCSPRSGDLSVYWYQQSLDQGLQFLIQYYNGEERAKGNILERFSAQQFPDLHSELNLSSLELGDSALYFCASSQAGGPREQYFGPGTRLTVT.